The present TCR beta chain was sequenced within a study of blood T cell repertoires in COVID-19. Study-level background: The United States, Italy and Spain were the sources of the acute and convalescent COVID-19 samples. T cells, B-cell-depleted T cells, or PBMCs supplied cDNA or gDNA.

Only in-frame clones appear in the TCRdb table, and some are missing; sequencing was by immunoSEQ multiplex PCR. This repertoire shows about 82,000 clones, 80% found once; its top ten account for about 12%. Sequencing was done on a sample of peripheral blood. The clonotype was recovered from a woman in her thirties or forties with active or convalescent COVID-19.

The CDR3 region has the DNA TGTGCCAGCAGTAAAACCGGACAGGGGGCGAATTCACCCCTCCACTTT. The encoded protein is CASSKTGQGANSPLHF. The chain joins TRBV28 to TRBJ1-6, with TRBD1 matching over 11 bases. Germline trimming cut 5 bases from V and 7 bases from J; bases unmatched to any gene: 7. The CDR3 runs 16 residues. Germline CDR1 is MDHEN and CDR2 is SYDVKM.